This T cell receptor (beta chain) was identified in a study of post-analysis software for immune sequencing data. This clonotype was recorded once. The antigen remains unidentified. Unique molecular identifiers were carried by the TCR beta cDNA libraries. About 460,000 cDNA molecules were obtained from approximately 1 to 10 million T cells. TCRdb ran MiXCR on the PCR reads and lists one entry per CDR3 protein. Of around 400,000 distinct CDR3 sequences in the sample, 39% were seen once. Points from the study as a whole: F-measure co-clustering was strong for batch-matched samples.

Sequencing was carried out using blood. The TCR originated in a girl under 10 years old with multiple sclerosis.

The CDR3 nucleotides are TGTGCAAGTCGCGACCATTGCGGGACAGTCGATCAGCCCCAGCATTTT. The encoded protein is CASRDHCGTVDQPQHF. This sequence joins TRBV12-2 and TRBJ1-5; the table's D call TRBD1 went unverified against the DNA. TRBV12-2 is tagged as a pseudogene. The CDR3 is 16 residues long.